The clone carrying this T cell receptor (beta chain) appeared a few times. What it binds is unknown. The data derive from a study of identical twins. Study-level points and caveats: Cross-sectional statistics underpinned the conclusions; the same donors were not followed.

TCRdb reprocessed the 5' RACE reads with MiXCR, giving one entry per CDR3 protein. The table lists just under 650,000 distinct CDR3 sequences, 7.1% of them singletons. Germline loops: CDR1 DFQATT, CDR2 SNEGSKA (reference sequence). With 6 bases removed from V and 4 bases from J, the gap between germline ends came to 19 bases. This CDR3 comprises 15 residues. The data were also submitted as part of a second study, on yellow fever vaccine responses in identical twins.

V is TRBV20-1 and J is TRBJ2-1, with a weak D call TRBD2 (6 bases). Sequences were obtained from PBMCs. This TCR was recovered from a woman aged 18-30 years in good health. Written as DNA, the CDR3 is TGCAGTGCGAGACCCGGTGGTAGCGGATACAATGAGCAGTTCTTC. Amino acids: CSARPGGSGYNEQFF.